This is a list of T cell receptor beta chains from one sample in a study of T cells in Graves' hyperthyroidism and ophthalmopathy. TCRdb called the multiplex PCR reads again in MiXCR, with one record for every CDR3 protein. The sample has approximately 480,000 distinct CDR3 sequences, less than 25% seen once; the top ten hold 26%. Material: blood. All receptors come from a man in his late teens or twenties with Graves' hyperthyroidism. The CDR3 runs from the conserved cysteine through the conserved F or W. D genes are given only for firm matches. Not every row has a clone size; where given, it reads once, few, many or a size class.

D gene | J gene | clone size | V gene | CDR3 DNA | CDR3 protein
TRBD1 | TRBJ2-7 | - | TRBV6-1 | TGTGCCAGCACCATGACAGGGGGCCCCTTCGAGCAGTACTTC | CASTMTGGPFEQYF
- | TRBJ1-2 | - | TRBV7-2 | TGTGCCAGCAGCTCTCGACGCAATCACTATGGCTACACCTTC | CASSSRRNHYGYTF
- | TRBJ2-7 | - | TRBV6-2/TRBV6-3 | TGTGCCAGCAGTTCCACTGGACGGGCGGTTAGGCAGTACTTC | CASSSTGRAVRQYF
- | TRBJ2-4 | few | TRBV5-1 | TGCGCCAGCAGCTTGGGGAGCGGCTTAGCCAAAAACATTCAGTACTTC | CASSLGSGLAKNIQYF
- | TRBJ2-7 | many | TRBV4-1 | TGCGCCAGCAGCCCTAATGGGTTAAGAGACAGGTCCTACGAGCAGTACTTC | CASSPNGLRDRSYEQYF
TRBD1 | TRBJ2-7 | many | TRBV12-3/TRBV12-4 | TGTGCCAGCAGCGAATTTGACAGGGGGGTCTACGAGCAGTACTTC | CASSEFDRGVYEQYF
- | TRBJ1-1 | - | TRBV18 | TGTGCCAGCTCGGTCGACACGAACACTGAAGCTTTCTTT | CASSVDTNTEAFF
- | TRBJ2-5 | - | TRBV20-1 | TGCAGTGCTAGCTCAGGGGACAGACGGATGGGGGGGACCCAGTACTTC | CSASSGDRRMGGTQYF
- | TRBJ2-7 | few | TRBV7-8 | TGTGCCAGCAGCCCCAGGCGGACCACCCCCTACGAGCAGTACTTC | CASSPRRTTPYEQYF
TRBD2 | TRBJ2-2 | - | TRBV29-1 | TGCAGCGTTGAAGGACTAGCGGGGGATACCGGGGAGCTGTTTTTT | CSVEGLAGDTGELFF
- | TRBJ2-7 | many | TRBV12-3/TRBV12-4 | TGTGCCAGCAGTTTAGGTGGGCGGGGGCCATACGAGCAGTACTTC | CASSLGGRGPYEQYF
- | TRBJ2-7 | many | TRBV27 | TGTGCCAGCAGTTTTGACTTCTCCTACGAGCAGTACTTC | CASSFDFSYEQYF
TRBD1 | TRBJ2-5 | many | TRBV25-1 | TGTGCCAGCAGTGAATGGGGACAGGGTGGAACAGAGACCCAGTACTTC | CASSEWGQGGTETQYF
TRBD1 | TRBJ2-7 | many | TRBV5-1 | TGCGCCAGCAGCTGGGTGGACAGGGTATACGAGCAGTACTTC | CASSWVDRVYEQYF
TRBD1 | TRBJ1-5 | many | TRBV6-1 | TGTGCCAGCAGTGAATGGGGACAGATACTTATGAGCAATCAGCCCCAGCATTTT | CASSEWGQILMSNQPQHF
- | TRBJ2-2 | many | TRBV6-1 | TGTGCCAGCAATCGCCGAATCCTGCCGAACACCGGGGAGCTGTTTTTT | CASNRRILPNTGELFF
- | TRBJ2-7 | few | TRBV5-6 | TGTGCCAGCAGCCGGGATGATTACGAGCAGTACTTC | CASSRDDYEQYF
- | TRBJ2-5 | - | TRBV6-1 | TGTGCCAGCAGTACGTGGGCGGGGCAAGAGACCCAGTACTTC | CASSTWAGQETQYF
- | TRBJ1-2 | many | TRBV5-5 | TGTGCCAGCAGCTTGATGGGGTCTGATGGCTACACCTTC | CASSLMGSDGYTF
- | TRBJ1-3 | many | TRBV12-3/TRBV12-4 | TGTGCCAGCAGTGGGCCATACTCTGGAAACACCATATATTTT | CASSGPYSGNTIYF
TRBD1 | TRBJ1-1 | many | TRBV2 | TGTGCCAGCAGTGATTTCGCAGGGGGCCATCTAATACACATGAACACTGAAGCTTTCTTT | CASSDFAGGHLIHMNTEAFF
TRBD2 | TRBJ2-2 | many | TRBV28 | TGTGCCAGCAGTTTACTGGTACTAGCGGGGGCCGCGAACACCGGGGAGCTGTTTTTT | CASSLLVLAGAANTGELFF
TRBD1 | TRBJ2-7 | - | TRBV6-5 | TGTGCCAGCAGTTACAGGACAGGACTCTCCGAGCAGTACTTC | CASSYRTGLSEQYF
TRBD1 | TRBJ1-2 | few | TRBV7-2 | TGTGCCAGCAGCTCCAGGGGGCTGGCCTATGGCTACACCTTC | CASSSRGLAYGYTF
TRBD1 | TRBJ1-1 | many | TRBV19 | TGTGCCAGTAGACACTACAGGGGGTCGAACACTGAAGCTTTCTTT | CASRHYRGSNTEAFF
- | TRBJ2-7 | many | TRBV12-3/TRBV12-4 | TGTGCCAGCAGTTTAAGGGTTGGGACTGGGGCGTCCGAGCAGTACTTC | CASSLRVGTGASEQYF
TRBD1 | TRBJ1-1 | few | TRBV28 | TGTGCCAGCAGTTTATCCTCGGGACAGCCCATGAACACTGAAGCTTTCTTT | CASSLSSGQPMNTEAFF
- | TRBJ1-2 | many | TRBV29-1 | TGCAGCGTTGAAGATCAGAGGCAGGGAGGCTATGGCTACACCTTC | CSVEDQRQGGYGYTF
- | TRBJ1-5 | many | TRBV6-1 | TGTGCCAGCAGTGAAGGCGAGAGGGTGAGGAATCAGCCCCAGCATTTT | CASSEGERVRNQPQHF
- | TRBJ1-1 | many | TRBV19 | TGTGCCAGTAGTATGGTCGGGGGGAACACTGAAGCTTTCTTT | CASSMVGGNTEAFF
- | TRBJ1-5 | many | TRBV6-1 | TGTGCCAGCAGGGAAAAGGCGGCAGAGAGCAATCAGCCCCAGCATTTT | CASREKAAESNQPQHF
- | TRBJ1-1 | - | TRBV12-5 | TGTGCTAGTGGTCCCACCCCGGGGACTAACACTGAAGCTTTCTTT | CASGPTPGTNTEAFF
- | TRBJ1-2 | many | TRBV28 | TGTGCCAGCAGTCCTGCTATACACCCTACTCTCCACTATGGCTACACCTTC | CASSPAIHPTLHYGYTF
- | TRBJ1-1 | - | TRBV7-9 | TGTTCCAGCAGCTTAGCTCAGGGCCGCACTGAAGCTTTCTTT | CSSSLAQGRTEAFF
- | TRBJ2-7 | - | TRBV7-2 | TGTGCCAGCAGGAGGGTTGGTGCAGCCTACGAGCAGTACTTC | CASRRVGAAYEQYF
- | TRBJ1-2 | - | TRBV19 | TGTGCCAGTAGTCCCCTTGACAGGCGAGTGTATGGCTACACCTTC | CASSPLDRRVYGYTF
- | TRBJ2-5 | few | TRBV12-3/TRBV12-4 | TGTGCCAGCAGTTTCGCTAGAGGCACCCAGTACTTC | CASSFARGTQYF